One and the same sample provided the 17 T cell receptor beta chains below, sequenced in a study of PD-1 blockade in classical Hodgkin lymphoma. Brentuximab vedotin exposure varied among the patients, all of whom had relapsed after autologous stem cell transplantation. TCRdb's table, derived via immunoSEQ multiplex PCR, lists solely in-frame clones and lacks some. Found here are some 150,000 clones, just under 80% of them singletons; the top ten hold roughly a tenth. The sample here was peripheral blood mononuclear cells (PBMCs), taken before the second cycle of nivolumab. The origin of the receptors is a human donor with classical Hodgkin lymphoma.

This sequence joins TRBV2 and TRBJ2-7; 8 bases map to TRBD2. The CDR3 has 14 amino acids. Per germline, CDR1 SNHLY and CDR2 FYNNEI. V lost 6 bases and J lost 3; bases outside the gene matches: 7. CDR3 amino acids: CASRRTSSGYEQYF. The CDR3 coding sequence is TGTGCCAGCAGGAGGACTAGCTCGGGCTACGAGCAGTACTTC.

This clone came up a few times. CDR3 amino acids: CASSYSLKYTYEQYF. For the CDR3, the DNA is TGTGCCAGCAGTTACTCGCTCAAGTACACCTACGAGCAGTACTTC. This rearrangement joins TRBV6-6 to TRBJ2-7; D gene unclear. Germline lookup yields CDR1 MNHNY and CDR2 SVGAGI (reference sequence). CDR3 length equals 15 residues. V lost 0 bases and J 2 bases, leaving 11 bases between the germline ends.

V and J are TRBV5-6 and TRBJ1-2; tentative D call: TRBD1 (5 bases). Deletions cut 1 base from V and 3 bases from J, with 10 bases between. The CDR3 covers 14 residues. Germline V gene sequence: CDR1 SGHDT, CDR2 YYEEEE. Here the CDR3 DNA reads TGTGCCAGCAGCTTGCCCTGGGGGGACTATGGCTACACCTTC. Its protein product is CASSLPWGDYGYTF.

This clone was seen a single time. This chain links TRBV2 with TRBJ2-7; D unresolved. The CDR3 is 11 amino acids. Germline CDR1 reads SNHLY; CDR2 reads FYNNEI. V lost 6 bases to trimming and J lost 4 bases, with 7 bases between them. The CDR3 region is CASSDNYEQYF. CDR3 in DNA: TGTGCCAGCAGCGATAATTACGAGCAGTACTTC.

The rearrangement links TRBV19 to TRBJ1-2; 9 nucleotides align to TRBD1. The trim removed 6 bases at V and 5 bases at J, leaving 7 bases unmatched. Germline V gene lookup returns CDR1 LNHDA and CDR2 SQIVND (reference sequence). The CDR3 covers 14 residues. CDR3 sequence reads: CASRGQGLGYGYTF. The CDR3 nucleotides are TGTGCCAGTAGAGGACAGGGGCTCGGGTATGGCTACACCTTC.

The chain has TRBV9 and TRBJ1-4; TRBD1 is a possible D gene (6 bases). The V gene's germline CDR1 is SGDLS and CDR2 YYNGEE. This CDR3 region has 15 residues. Trimming cost V 3 bases and J 1 base, with 10 bases left between them. In DNA form, the CDR3 reads TGTGCCAGCAGCGGCCCGGACAGAACTAATGAAAAACTGTTTTTT. This gives the protein CASSGPDRTNEKLFF.

The genes are TRBV6-5 and TRBJ2-1; unclear D gene. Germline V gene sequence: CDR1 MNHEY, CDR2 SVGAGI. The CDR3 extends over 11 amino acids. Between the trimmed V and J ends, which lost 8 bases and 11 bases, there was a span of 13 bases. The CDR3 bases are TGTGCCAGCTACTCCCCCGGACAGCAGTTCTTC. Protein: CASYSPGQQFF.

The chain joins TRBV10-3 to TRBJ2-7; the match to TRBD1 covers 7 bases. The CDR3 totals 16 residues. V lost 3 bases and J lost 2; bases outside the gene matches: 10. Looked up from germline, CDR1 is ENHRY and CDR2 is SYGVKD. This CDR3 is CAISDSTGSIPYEQYF. The CDR3 DNA is TGTGCCATCAGTGACTCGACAGGGTCTATTCCCTACGAGCAGTACTTC.

This clone was counted a few times. V and J are TRBV10-3 and TRBJ2-3; D may be TRBD1 (7 bases). The germline V gene encodes CDR1 ENHRY and CDR2 SYGVKD. V was trimmed by 7 bases and J by 0 bases, leaving 11 bases between them. The CDR3 covers 14 residues. In nucleotides, the CDR3 is TGTGCCATCAACAGGGGACTGAGCACAGATACGCAGTATTTT. This gives the protein CAINRGLSTDTQYF.

The chain links TRBV5-4 to TRBJ2-7, with D unresolved. The germline CDR1 and CDR2 sequences are SGHNT and YYREEE (reference sequence). With 4 bases removed from V and 0 bases from J, the gap between germline ends came to 11 bases. This CDR3 is built from 14 residues. The CDR3 spells CASSPLPGSYEQYF. The CDR3 DNA reads as TGTGCCAGCAGCCCCCTGCCCGGCTCCTACGAGCAGTACTTC.

This chain uses TRBV7-9 with TRBJ2-3; a weak D match, TRBD2 (6 bases). The V end lost 1 base, the J end lost 1 base, and 12 bases lay between the germline ends. This CDR3 is built from 16 residues. The germline V gene has CDR1 SEHNR and CDR2 FQNEAQ (reference sequence). The CDR3 DNA is TGTGCCAGCAGCTTAGATAGCGGACCTCGCACAGATACGCAGTATTTT. It translates to CASSLDSGPRTDTQYF.

A word on this clone: The sample holds other DNA sequences that translate to the same CDR3. The chain recombines TRBV5-1 with TRBJ2-5, with 8 bases aligning to TRBD1. J gave up 1 base and V 2 bases, and 1 base lay outside the gene matches. CDR1 and CDR2 from the germline V gene are SGHRS and YFSETQ. CDR3 length: 14 amino acids. CDR3 nucleotides: TGCGCCAGCAGCTTAGGACAGGGCCAAGAGACCCAGTACTTC. This encodes CASSLGQGQETQYF.

V gene TRBV19 combines with J gene TRBJ1-1, with unresolved D. Germline V gives CDR1 LNHDA, CDR2 SQIVND (reference sequence). V gave up 5 bases and J gave up 3 bases, with 13 bases separating them. The CDR3 covers 14 residues. CDR3 protein: CASSGFPEDTEAFF. Here the CDR3 DNA reads TGTGCCAGTAGTGGGTTCCCGGAGGACACTGAAGCTTTCTTT.

This chain connects TRBV2 to TRBJ2-1; D possibly uses TRBD1 or TRBD2 (5 bases each). This CDR3 is 15 amino acids long. Germline-derived CDR1 and CDR2 are SNHLY and FYNNEI. V gave up 7 bases and J gave up 1 base, with 14 bases separating them. In DNA, the CDR3 is TGTGCCAGCAAAGAGGGGCCGGGGTCCTACAATGAGCAGTTCTTC. It specifies CASKEGPGSYNEQFF.

The CDR3 DNA reads as TGTGCCAGTGGGCGACTAGCGGGGGCCGGGACCGGGGAGCTGTTTTTT. Translated: CASGRLAGAGTGELFF. The genes are TRBV19 and TRBJ2-2, with 12 bases identical to TRBD2. J gave up 5 bases and V 8 bases, and 9 bases lay outside the gene matches. The CDR3 consists of 16 residues. Germline V CDR1 and CDR2: LNHDA, SQIVND (reference sequence).

The chain couples TRBV7-8 to TRBJ2-3; D possibly matches TRBD1 or TRBD2 (5 bases each). There are 19 residues in the CDR3. Trimming stripped 1 base from V and 2 bases from J, with 22 bases between. Per germline, CDR1 SGHVS and CDR2 FQNEAQ. The CDR3 DNA is TGTGCCAGCAGCTTAGTGGTGGGTCTCCGACTACAGGCCACAGATACGCAGTATTTT. It is translated as CASSLVVGLRLQATDTQYF.

V gene TRBV5-3 combines with J gene TRBJ1-2, with D tentatively TRBD1 (5 bases). TRBV5-3 is known as an ORF, though its function is uncertain. Trimming removed 8 bases from V and 8 bases from J, with 25 bases in between. This CDR3 has 15 residues. CDR3 loop: CASRVYGRRTGGYTF. CDR3 DNA: TGTGCCAGCAGGGTGTATGGACGGCGTACGGGCGGCTACACCTTC.